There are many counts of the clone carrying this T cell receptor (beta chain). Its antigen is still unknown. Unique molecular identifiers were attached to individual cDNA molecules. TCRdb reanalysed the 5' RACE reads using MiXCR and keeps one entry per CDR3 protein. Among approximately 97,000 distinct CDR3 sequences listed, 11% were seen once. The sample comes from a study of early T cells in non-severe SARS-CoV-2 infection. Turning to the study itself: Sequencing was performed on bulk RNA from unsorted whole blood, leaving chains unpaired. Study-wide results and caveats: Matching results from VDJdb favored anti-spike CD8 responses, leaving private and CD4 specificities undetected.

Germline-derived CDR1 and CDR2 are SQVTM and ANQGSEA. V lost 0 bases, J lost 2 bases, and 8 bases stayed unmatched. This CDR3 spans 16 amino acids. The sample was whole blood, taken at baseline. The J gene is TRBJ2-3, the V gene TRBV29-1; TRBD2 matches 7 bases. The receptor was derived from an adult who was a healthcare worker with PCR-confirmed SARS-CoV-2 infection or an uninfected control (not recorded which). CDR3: CSVEDLQAGPTDTQYF. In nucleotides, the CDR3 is TGCAGCGTTGAAGATCTTCAAGCGGGGCCCACAGATACGCAGTATTTT.